The 21 T cell receptor beta chains below were found in one sample sequenced in a study of neurological immune-mediated disorders. TCRdb re-derived calls from the 5' RACE reads in MiXCR, one entry per CDR3 protein. Seen here are 30,000 or so distinct CDR3 sequences, around 14% observed once, and the top ten hold 25% to 35%. Material: PBMCs. The receptors come from a man between 65 and 85 years old in good health.

This clonotype appeared many times. The chain combines TRBV7-2 with TRBJ2-3; D is uncertain. V lost 5 bases, J lost 3 bases, and 6 bases lay in between. The CDR3 is 12 residues long. Germline CDR1 SGHTA, CDR2 FQGNSA. For the CDR3, the DNA is TGTGCCAGCAGCCCGCCGACAGATACGCAGTATTTT. Encoded protein: CASSPPTDTQYF.

At least ten counts were recorded for this clonotype. One end of the junction is discordant with germline, which a read error may explain. The genes are TRBV12-3 or TRBV12-4 and TRBJ1-1; TRBD1 agrees at 10 bases. This CDR3 region has 15 residues. The CDR3 reads CASSLGGQGNPEAFF. The CDR3 DNA is TGTGCCAGCAGTTTAGGGGGACAGGGGAACCCTGAAGCTTTCTTT.

This clonotype was detected many times. CDR3: CASSLAGANTGELFF. In DNA, the CDR3 is TGTGCCAGCAGCTTAGCAGGGGCGAACACCGGGGAGCTGTTTTTT. The chain carries TRBV7-2 and TRBJ2-2; TRBD1 might be the D (5 bases). Per the germline V gene, CDR1 is SGHTA and CDR2 is FQGNSA. The CDR3 length is 15 residues. The ends were cut back, 0 bases at V and 0 bases at J, with 5 bases in the middle.

To note about this clonotype: Possible read error: a much larger clone is one base away. The conserved closing phenylalanine or tryptophan is absent in this CDR3, likely reflecting a read error. The chain carries TRBV11-2 and TRBJ2-3; D is possibly TRBD1 (7 bases). The CDR3 runs to 14 residues. Germline V gene data show CDR1 as SGHAT and CDR2 as FQNNGV. The germline V and J ends were trimmed by 5 bases and 6 bases, with 15 bases remaining between them. Here the CDR3 reads CASSVTGAGDTQYL. The CDR3 DNA is TGTGCCAGCAGCGTCACAGGGGCGGGGGATACGCAGTATCTT.

This clonotype occurred many times. The chain uses TRBV5-5 and TRBJ2-1; D could derive from TRBD1 or TRBD2 (6 bases each). The ends were cut back, 1 base at V and 4 bases at J, with 12 bases in the middle. This CDR3 has 15 amino acids. The germline V gene has CDR1 SGHKS and CDR2 YYEKEE (reference sequence). This chain's CDR3 is CASSLRGPGYNEQFF. CDR3 coding DNA: TGTGCCAGCAGCTTGCGGGGGCCGGGGTACAATGAGCAGTTCTTC.

This clonotype appeared many times. The chain uses TRBV20-1 and TRBJ2-3; TRBD2 is a possible D gene (7 bases). The CDR3 runs 14 residues. Trimming removed 1 base from V and 4 bases from J, with 12 bases in between. Per the germline V gene, CDR1 is DFQATT and CDR2 is SNEGSKA (reference sequence). CDR3 protein: CSARAGGLPDTQYF. The CDR3 DNA reads TGCAGTGCTAGAGCCGGGGGGCTTCCAGATACGCAGTATTTT.

This clonotype was counted many times. The chain employs TRBV7-2 and TRBJ2-5, with TRBD1 as a possible D gene (5 bases). Trimming took off 4 bases at V and 5 bases at J, with 14 bases between the two ends. Per the germline V gene, CDR1 is SGHTA and CDR2 is FQGNSA. CDR3 length: 14 residues. The CDR3 DNA sequence: TGTGCCAGCAGCTCGTCAGGGATTTCGGAGACCCAGTACTTC. It yields the protein CASSSSGISETQYF.

At least ten counts were recorded for this clonotype. V usage is TRBV28 and J usage is TRBJ2-1; 8 bases are a match to TRBD2. V was clipped by 7 bases and J by 8 bases; unmatched bases: 25. Germline V gene data show CDR1 as MDHEN and CDR2 as SYDVKM. The CDR3 consists of 19 residues. CDR3 DNA: TGTGCCAGCATCAGCTGGCGACTAGCGACCCGGGGGCACATAGATGAGCAGTTCTTC. It translates to CASISWRLATRGHIDEQFF. Using reference TRBV28 and TRBJ2-1 for the parts outside the CDR3, the full variable domain is DVKVTQSSRYLVKRTGEKVFLECVQDMDHENMFWYRQDPGLGLRLIYFSYDVKMKEKGDIPEGYSVSREKKERFSLILESASTNQTSMYLCASISWRLATRGHIDEQFFGPGTRLTVL.

This clonotype appeared many times. The chain recombines TRBV6-2 or TRBV6-3 with TRBJ1-1; 12 nucleotides align to TRBD1. The ends lost 11 bases at V and 3 bases at J; junction bases unmatched: 25. The germline V gene encodes CDR1 MNHEY and CDR2 SVGEGT. The CDR3 has 20 amino acids. The CDR3: CACGGPGQGARVGVDTEAFF. CDR3 DNA: TGTGCCTGCGGAGGTCCGGGACAGGGGGCGCGCGTAGGTGTGGACACTGAAGCTTTCTTT.

This chain connects TRBV12-3 or TRBV12-4 to TRBJ1-5; D gene uncertain. Trimming removed 6 bases at V and 5 bases at J, with 11 bases between. The CDR3 is 13 residues long. This chain's CDR3 is CASRQAEYQPQHF. In nucleotides, the CDR3 is TGTGCCAGCAGGCAAGCGGAGTATCAGCCCCAGCATTTT.

The genes are TRBV5-1 and TRBJ2-5; TRBD2 agrees at 7 bases. This CDR3 is 16 amino acids long. The trim removed 1 base at V and 5 bases at J, leaving 11 bases unmatched. In germline, CDR1 is SGHRS, CDR2 YFSETQ. CDR3 protein: CASSLSGRAEWETQYF. For the CDR3, the DNA is TGCGCCAGCAGCTTGAGTGGGAGGGCCGAATGGGAGACCCAGTACTTC.

At least ten counts were recorded for this clonotype. This sequence joins TRBV7-2 and TRBJ2-7; 15 bases are a match to TRBD2. Losses at the gene ends were 0 bases for V and 2 bases for J; bases not matched to a gene: 2. The CDR3 is 17 amino acids. Germline CDR1 is SGHTA and CDR2 is FQGNSA. CDR3 sequence reads: CASSLAGLAGGPYEQYF. Here the CDR3 DNA reads TGTGCCAGCAGCTTAGCGGGACTAGCGGGGGGCCCCTACGAGCAGTACTTC.

The chain combines TRBV20-1 with TRBJ2-1, with 14 positions matching TRBD2. The germline V gene encodes CDR1 DFQATT and CDR2 SNEGSKA (reference sequence). After removal of 6 bases from V and 8 bases from J, the junction contained 9 bases not matched to a gene. The length of the CDR3 is 15 residues. The CDR3 coding sequence is TGCAGTGCCCCCCCGACTAGCGGGGGGGCACATGAGCAGTTCTTC. This translates into CSAPPTSGGAHEQFF.

By its share, this clonotype is medium-sized (0.01 to 0.1%). The J gene is TRBJ2-3, the V gene TRBV4-3; no definite D call. Germline loops: CDR1 LGHNA, CDR2 YSLEER. The length of the CDR3 is 14 residues. V lost 2 bases and J 1 base, leaving 7 bases between the germline ends. The CDR3 spells CASSQKPGTDTQYF. The CDR3 DNA sequence: TGCGCCAGCAGCCAAAAGCCGGGCACAGATACGCAGTATTTT.

This clonotype was counted once. A junction end diverges from the germline sequence, so it may reflect a read error. The chain has TRBV10-3 and TRBJ2-5; 8 bases agree with TRBD2. The CDR3 covers 13 residues. CDR1 and CDR2 from the germline V gene are ENHRY and SYGVKD. The DNA for the CDR3 is TGTGCCATCGCCCGGGGGGGTCGAGAGACCCAGCACTTC. Translating gives CAIARGGRETQHF.

This clonotype showed up many times. The chain links TRBV5-1 to TRBJ1-6; D is uncertain. The CDR3 loop spans 15 amino acids. Per germline, CDR1 SGHRS and CDR2 YFSETQ. V was shortened by 0 bases and J by 1 base, with 5 bases between the two germline ends. CDR3 in amino acids: CASSLEQSYNSPLHF. The CDR3 nucleotides read TGCGCCAGCAGCTTGGAACAGTCCTATAATTCACCCCTCCACTTT.

In its sample, this clonotype was seen many times. V gene TRBV27 combines with J gene TRBJ1-3; TRBD1 might be the D (6 bases). There are 15 residues in the CDR3. With 7 bases removed from V and 2 bases from J, the gap between germline ends came to 15 bases. Germline V gives CDR1 MNHEY, CDR2 SMNVEV (reference sequence). The CDR3 region is CASKMDRETGNTIYF. Here the CDR3 DNA reads TGTGCCAGCAAAATGGACAGAGAGACTGGAAACACCATATATTTT.

This clonotype was detected only a few times. The V gene is TRBV4-3, the J gene TRBJ1-6; the D is unclear. The CDR3 spans 16 residues. Trimming took 0 bases from V and 4 from J, leaving 10 bases between them. Germline V gene lookup returns CDR1 LGHNA and CDR2 YSLEER. CDR3 sequence (DNA): TGCGCCAGCAGCCAAGATGGCCAGGCGTATAATTCACCCCTCCACTTT. Translated, it gives CASSQDGQAYNSPLHF.

In this sample, this clonotype turned up many times. V is TRBV19 and J is TRBJ1-5, with 8 bases lining up with TRBD1. This CDR3 region has 13 residues. V gave up 6 bases and J gave up 6 bases; unmatched junction bases: 4. Germline lookup yields CDR1 LNHDA and CDR2 SQIVND (reference sequence). The CDR3 spells CASRTGVGQPQHF. As DNA, the CDR3 is TGTGCCAGTAGGACAGGGGTGGGTCAGCCCCAGCATTTT.

This clonotype was counted many times. This chain links TRBV4-2 with TRBJ1-4, with D possibly TRBD1 on 5 matching bases. Germline V lookup: CDR1 LGHNA, CDR2 YNFKEQ. Trimming stripped 4 bases from V and 1 base from J, with 7 bases between. The length of the CDR3 is 14 residues. CDR3 in DNA: TGTGCCAGCAGCCCCGGGGGAACTAATGAAAAACTGTTTTTT. Translation: CASSPGGTNEKLFF.

In this sample, this clonotype turned up many times. V usage is TRBV9 and J usage is TRBJ2-5; the match to TRBD1 covers 11 bases. CDR1 is SGDLS and CDR2 is YYNGEE in the germline V gene. The junction had 7 bases not matched to a gene; V was cut back by 4 bases and J by 5 bases. The length of the CDR3 is 15 residues. CDR3 nucleotide sequence: TGTGCCAGCAGCCTGGACAGGGGGCTATCGGAGACCCAGTACTTC. This encodes CASSLDRGLSETQYF. The full variable domain, rest sourced from reference TRBV9 and TRBJ2-5, is DSGVTQTPKHLITATGQRVTLRCSPRSGDLSVYWYQQSLDQGLQFLIQYYNGEERAKGNILERFSAQQFPDLHSELNLSSLELGDSALYFCASSLDRGLSETQYFGPGTRLLVL.